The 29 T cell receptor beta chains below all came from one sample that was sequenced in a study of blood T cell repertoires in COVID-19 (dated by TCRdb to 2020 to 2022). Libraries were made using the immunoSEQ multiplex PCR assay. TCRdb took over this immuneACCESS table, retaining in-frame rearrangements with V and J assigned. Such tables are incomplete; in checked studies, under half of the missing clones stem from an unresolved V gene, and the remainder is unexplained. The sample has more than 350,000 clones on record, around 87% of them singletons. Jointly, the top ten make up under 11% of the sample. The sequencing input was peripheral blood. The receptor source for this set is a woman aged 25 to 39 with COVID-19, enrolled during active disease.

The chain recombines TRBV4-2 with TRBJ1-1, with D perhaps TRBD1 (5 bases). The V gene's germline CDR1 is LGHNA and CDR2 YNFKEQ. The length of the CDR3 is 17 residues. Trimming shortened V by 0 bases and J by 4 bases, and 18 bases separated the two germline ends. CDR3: CASSQELPQGMGTEAFF. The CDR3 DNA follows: TGTGCCAGCAGCCAAGAATTACCTCAGGGTATGGGCACTGAAGCTTTCTTT.

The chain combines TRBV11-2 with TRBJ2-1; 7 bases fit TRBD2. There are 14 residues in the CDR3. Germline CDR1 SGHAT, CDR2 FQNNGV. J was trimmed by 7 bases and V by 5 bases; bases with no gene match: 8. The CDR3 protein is CASSPRAGVNEQFF. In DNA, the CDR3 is TGTGCCAGCAGCCCCCGGGCGGGAGTAAATGAGCAGTTCTTC.

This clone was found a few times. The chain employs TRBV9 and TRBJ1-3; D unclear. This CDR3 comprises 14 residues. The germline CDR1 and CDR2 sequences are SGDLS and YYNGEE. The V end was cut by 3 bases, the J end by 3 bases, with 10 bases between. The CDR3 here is CASSDRGGGNTIYF. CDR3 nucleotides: TGTGCCAGCAGCGACCGGGGAGGTGGAAACACCATATATTTT.

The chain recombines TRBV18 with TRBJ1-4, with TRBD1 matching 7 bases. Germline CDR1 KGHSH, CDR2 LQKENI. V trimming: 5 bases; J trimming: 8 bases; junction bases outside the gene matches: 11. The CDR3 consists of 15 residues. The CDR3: CASSSIDRVGEKLFF. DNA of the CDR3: TGTGCCAGCTCATCTATAGACAGGGTAGGAGAAAAACTGTTTTTT.

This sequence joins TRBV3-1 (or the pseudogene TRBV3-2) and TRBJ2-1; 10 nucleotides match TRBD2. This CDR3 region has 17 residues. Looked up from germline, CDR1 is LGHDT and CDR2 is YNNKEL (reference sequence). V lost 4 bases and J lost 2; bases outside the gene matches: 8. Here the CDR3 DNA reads TGTGCCAGCAGCCGAAGTGGACTAGCGGACGCCTACAATGAGCAGTTCTTC. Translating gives CASSRSGLADAYNEQFF.

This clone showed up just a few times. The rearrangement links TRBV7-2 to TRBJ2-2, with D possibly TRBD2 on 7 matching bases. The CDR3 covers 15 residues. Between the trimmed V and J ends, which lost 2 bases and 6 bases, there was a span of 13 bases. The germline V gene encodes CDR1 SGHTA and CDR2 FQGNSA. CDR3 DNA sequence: TGTGCCAGCAGCTTAAGGGGGAGGGATCCCGGGGAGCTGTTTTTT. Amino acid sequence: CASSLRGRDPGELFF.

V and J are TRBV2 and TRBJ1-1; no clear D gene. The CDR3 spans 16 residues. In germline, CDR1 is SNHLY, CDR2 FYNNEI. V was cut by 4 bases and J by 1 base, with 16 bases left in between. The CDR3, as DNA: TGTGCCAGCAGTGTCCCTATGAGGAGTGAGAACACTGAAGCTTTCTTT. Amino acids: CASSVPMRSENTEAFF.

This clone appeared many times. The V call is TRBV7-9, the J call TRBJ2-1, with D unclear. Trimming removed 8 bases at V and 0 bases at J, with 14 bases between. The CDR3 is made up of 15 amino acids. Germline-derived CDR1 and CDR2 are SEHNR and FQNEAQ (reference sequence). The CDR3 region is CASVLDMSSYNEQFF. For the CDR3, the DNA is TGTGCCAGCGTTTTAGACATGAGCTCCTACAATGAGCAGTTCTTC.

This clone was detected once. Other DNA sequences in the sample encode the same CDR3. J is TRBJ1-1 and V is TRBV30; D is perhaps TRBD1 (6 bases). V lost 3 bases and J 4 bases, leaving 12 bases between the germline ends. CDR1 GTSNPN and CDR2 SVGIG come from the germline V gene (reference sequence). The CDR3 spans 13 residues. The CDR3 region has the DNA TGTGCCTGGAGCCCACAGGGTGGCACTGAAGCTTTCTTT. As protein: CAWSPQGGTEAFF.

This CDR3 reads CASSGLAGGSGTDTQYF. The CDR3 region has the DNA TGTGCCAGTTCGGGACTAGCGGGGGGCTCGGGCACAGATACGCAGTATTTT. The rearrangement joins TRBV19 to TRBJ2-3; 15 bases match TRBD2. The V segment lost 8 bases and the J segment 1 base; nucleotides outside the gene matches: 7. This CDR3 has 17 residues. Germline V gene lookup returns CDR1 LNHDA and CDR2 SQIVND (reference sequence).

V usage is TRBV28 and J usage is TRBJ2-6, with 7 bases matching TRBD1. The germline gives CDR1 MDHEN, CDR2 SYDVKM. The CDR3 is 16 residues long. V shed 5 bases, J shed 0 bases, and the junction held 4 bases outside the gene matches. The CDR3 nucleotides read TGTGCCAGCAGTCCGGGACAGCTCTCTGGGGCCAACGTCCTGACTTTC. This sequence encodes CASSPGQLSGANVLTF.

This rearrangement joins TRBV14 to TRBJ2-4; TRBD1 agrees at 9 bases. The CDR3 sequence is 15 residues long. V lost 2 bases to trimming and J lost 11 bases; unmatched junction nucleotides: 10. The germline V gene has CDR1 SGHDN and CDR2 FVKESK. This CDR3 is CASSQSRGQGSVQYF. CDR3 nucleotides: TGTGCCAGCAGCCAATCCAGAGGACAGGGGAGCGTTCAGTACTTC.

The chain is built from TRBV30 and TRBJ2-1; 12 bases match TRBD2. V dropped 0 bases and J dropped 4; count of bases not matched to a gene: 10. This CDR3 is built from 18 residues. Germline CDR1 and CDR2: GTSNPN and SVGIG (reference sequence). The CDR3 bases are TGTGCCTGGAGTGTAGGATGGACTAGCGGGACCCTTTACAATGAGCAGTTCTTC. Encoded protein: CAWSVGWTSGTLYNEQFF. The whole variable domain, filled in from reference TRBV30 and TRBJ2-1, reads SQTIHQWPATLVQPVGSPLSLECTVEGTSNPNLYWYRQAAGRGLQLLFYSVGIGQISSEVPQNLSASRPQDRQFILSSKKLLLSDSGFYLCAWSVGWTSGTLYNEQFFGPGTRLTVL.

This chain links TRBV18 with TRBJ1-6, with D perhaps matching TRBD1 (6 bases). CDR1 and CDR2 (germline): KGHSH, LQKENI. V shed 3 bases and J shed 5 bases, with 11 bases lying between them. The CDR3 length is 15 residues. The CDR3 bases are TGTGCCAGCTCACCGATGGACAGTAATAATTCACCCCTCCACTTT. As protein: CASSPMDSNNSPLHF.

CDR3 bases: TGTGCCAGCAGCTGGGAGGGGACCGGGGAGCTGTTTTTT. It specifies CASSWEGTGELFF. The V call is TRBV7-3, the J call TRBJ2-2; 7 bases fit TRBD2. Trimming at V came to 4 bases and at J to 5 bases, leaving 1 base not matched to a gene. The CDR3 loop spans 13 amino acids. Looked up from germline, CDR1 is SGHTA and CDR2 is FQGTGA.

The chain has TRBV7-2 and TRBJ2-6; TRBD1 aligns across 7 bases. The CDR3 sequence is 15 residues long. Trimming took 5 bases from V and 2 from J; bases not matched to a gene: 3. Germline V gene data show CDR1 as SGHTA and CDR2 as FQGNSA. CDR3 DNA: TGTGCCAGCAGCCAAGACAGGGCTGGGGCCAACGTCCTGACTTTC. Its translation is CASSQDRAGANVLTF.

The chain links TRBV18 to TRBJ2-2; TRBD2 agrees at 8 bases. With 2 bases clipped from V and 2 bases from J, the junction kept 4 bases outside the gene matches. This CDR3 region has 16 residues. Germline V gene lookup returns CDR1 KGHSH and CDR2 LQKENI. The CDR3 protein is CASSPALAVNTGELFF. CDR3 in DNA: TGTGCCAGCTCACCAGCACTAGCGGTTAACACCGGGGAGCTGTTTTTT.

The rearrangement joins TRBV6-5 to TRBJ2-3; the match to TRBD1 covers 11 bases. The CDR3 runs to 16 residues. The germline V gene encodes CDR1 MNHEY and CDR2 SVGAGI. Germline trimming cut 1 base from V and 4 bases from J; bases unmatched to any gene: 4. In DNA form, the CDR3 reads TGTGCCAGCAGTTACTGGGGGACAGGGGGATCAGATACGCAGTATTTT. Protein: CASSYWGTGGSDTQYF.

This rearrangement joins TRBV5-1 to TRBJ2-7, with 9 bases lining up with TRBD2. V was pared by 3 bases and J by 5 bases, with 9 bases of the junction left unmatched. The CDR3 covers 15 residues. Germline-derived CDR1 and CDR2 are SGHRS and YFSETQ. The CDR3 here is CASSSGSGRFDEQYF. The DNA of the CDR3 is TGCGCCAGCAGCTCGGGAAGCGGGAGGTTTGACGAGCAGTACTTC.

CDR3 region: CASSYSKSGIIKETQYF. The CDR3 region has the DNA TGTGCCAGCAGTTACTCGAAAAGCGGGATAATCAAAGAGACCCAGTACTTC. This chain uses TRBV6-2 or TRBV6-3 with TRBJ2-5, with TRBD2 identical over 7 bases. Germline loops: CDR1 MNHEY, CDR2 SVGEGT. This CDR3 is 17 amino acids long. The junction had 10 bases not matched to a gene; V was cut back by 0 bases and J by 3 bases.

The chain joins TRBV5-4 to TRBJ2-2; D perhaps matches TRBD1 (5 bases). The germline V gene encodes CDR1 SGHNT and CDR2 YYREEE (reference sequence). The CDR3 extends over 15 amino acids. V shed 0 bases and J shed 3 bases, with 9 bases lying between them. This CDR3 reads CASSLVKGDTGELFF. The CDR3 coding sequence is TGTGCCAGCAGCTTGGTTAAAGGGGACACCGGGGAGCTGTTTTTT.

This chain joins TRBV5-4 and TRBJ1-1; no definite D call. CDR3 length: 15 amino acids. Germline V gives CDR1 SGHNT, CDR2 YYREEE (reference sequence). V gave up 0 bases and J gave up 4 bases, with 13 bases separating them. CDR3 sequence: CASSLGGRGRTEAFF. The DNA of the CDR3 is TGTGCCAGCAGCTTGGGGGGTCGGGGTCGCACTGAAGCTTTCTTT.

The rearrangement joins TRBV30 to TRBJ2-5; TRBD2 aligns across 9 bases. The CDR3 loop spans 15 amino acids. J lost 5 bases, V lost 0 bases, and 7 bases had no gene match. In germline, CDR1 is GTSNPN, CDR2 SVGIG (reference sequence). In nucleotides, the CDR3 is TGTGCCTGGAGTGTTGCGGGAGGGCCAAGGGAGACCCAGTACTTC. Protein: CAWSVAGGPRETQYF.

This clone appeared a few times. The DNA for the CDR3 is TGTGCCAGCAGTTCAGCGGGAGCGACGACAGATACGCAGTATTTT. It encodes CASSSAGATTDTQYF. V gene TRBV6-5 combines with J gene TRBJ2-3; 8 bases agree with TRBD2. The V gene's germline CDR1 is MNHEY and CDR2 SVGAGI. CDR3 length: 15 amino acids. The junction had 6 bases not matched to a gene; V was cut back by 4 bases and J by 3 bases.

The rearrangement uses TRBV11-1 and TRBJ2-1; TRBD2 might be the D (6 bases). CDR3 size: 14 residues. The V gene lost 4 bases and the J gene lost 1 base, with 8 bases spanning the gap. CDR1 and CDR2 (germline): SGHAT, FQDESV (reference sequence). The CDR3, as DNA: TGTGCCAGCAGCTCCGGGGGATCCTACAATGAGCAGTTCTTC. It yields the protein CASSSGGSYNEQFF.

In nucleotides, the CDR3 is TGTGCCAGCAGCTTGGTCGGGGACAGGAGCACCTACGAGCAGTACTTC. Protein product: CASSLVGDRSTYEQYF. The chain has TRBV5-6 and TRBJ2-7; 8 nucleotides match TRBD1. The CDR3 is 16 amino acids. Per germline, CDR1 SGHDT and CDR2 YYEEEE. Trimming at V came to 0 bases and at J to 2 bases, leaving 7 bases not matched to a gene. The whole variable domain, remainder taken from reference TRBV5-6 and TRBJ2-7, is DAGVTQSPTHLIKTRGQQVTLRCSPKSGHDTVSWYQQALGQGPQFIFQYYEEEERQRGNFPDRFSGHQFPNYSSELNVNALLLGDSALYLCASSLVGDRSTYEQYFGPGTRLTVT.

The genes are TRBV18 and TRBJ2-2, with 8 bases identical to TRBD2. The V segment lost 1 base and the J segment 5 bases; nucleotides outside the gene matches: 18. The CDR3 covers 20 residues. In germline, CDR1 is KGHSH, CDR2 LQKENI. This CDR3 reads CASSPRPFSSGSHGTGELFF. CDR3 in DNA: TGTGCCAGCTCACCACGCCCCTTTTCGAGCGGGAGTCATGGGACCGGGGAGCTGTTTTTT. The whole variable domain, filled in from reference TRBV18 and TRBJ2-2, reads NAGVMQNPRHLVRRRGQEARLRCSPMKGHSHVYWYRQLPEEGLKFMVYLQKENIIDESGMPKERFSAEFPKEGPSILRIQQVVRGDSAAYFCASSPRPFSSGSHGTGELFFGEGSRLTVL.

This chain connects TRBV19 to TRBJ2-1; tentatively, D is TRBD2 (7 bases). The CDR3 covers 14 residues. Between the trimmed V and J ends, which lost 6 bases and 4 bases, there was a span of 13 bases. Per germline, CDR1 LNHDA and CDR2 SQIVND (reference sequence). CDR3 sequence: CASRREGGYNEQFF. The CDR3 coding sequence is TGTGCCAGTAGAAGAGAGGGGGGGTACAATGAGCAGTTCTTC.

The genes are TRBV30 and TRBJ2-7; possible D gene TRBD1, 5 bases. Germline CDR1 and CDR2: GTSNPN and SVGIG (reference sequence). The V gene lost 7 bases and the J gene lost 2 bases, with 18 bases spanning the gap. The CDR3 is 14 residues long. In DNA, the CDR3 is TGTGCCTCGAGGTGGCTCCCAGGGCCCTACGAGCAGTACTTC. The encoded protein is CASRWLPGPYEQYF.